These T cell receptor beta chains were read from a single sample in a study of blood T cell repertoires in COVID-19. Clones were sequenced by immunoSEQ multiplex PCR, and TCRdb holds only the in-frame ones, with some missing. The sample has about 100,000 clones; around 90% are singletons. Sequencing was performed on peripheral blood. The source is a woman aged 55-70 years with acute or convalescent COVID-19. The CDR3 runs from the conserved cysteine through the conserved F or W. D genes are given only for firm matches. Size values are once, few and many counts, or a class for expanded clones, and some rows have none.

16	TRBJ1-6	TRBV5-5	TRBD1	-	CASTLQGSVVNSPLHF	TGTGCCAGTACCCTACAGGGGTCCGTCGTAAATTCACCCCTCCACTTT
14	TRBJ2-1	TRBV10-3	TRBD2	-	CAITSTSEENEQFF	TGTGCCATCACGAGTACTAGCGAGGAGAATGAGCAGTTCTTC
16	TRBJ2-2	TRBV9	-	-	CASSADSLLSTGELFF	TGTGCCAGCAGCGCCGACTCGTTGTTGAGCACCGGGGAGCTGTTTTTT
13	TRBJ2-7	TRBV5-1	TRBD1	-	CASSLQGAREQYF	TGCGCCAGCAGCTTGCAGGGGGCAAGGGAGCAGTACTTC
15	TRBJ2-2	TRBV2	-	few	CASSRGRTNTGELFF	TGTGCCAGCAGTAGGGGCAGGACGAACACCGGGGAGCTGTTTTTT
15	TRBJ1-2	TRBV6-5	TRBD1	-	CASSTTGVTNYGYTF	TGTGCCAGCAGTACGACAGGGGTAACTAACTATGGCTACACCTTC
15	TRBJ2-5	TRBV3-1/TRBV3-2	-	once	CASSQDSGELETQYF	TGTGCCAGCAGCCAAGATTCGGGAGAGTTGGAGACCCAGTACTTC
14	TRBJ2-7	TRBV28	-	few	CASKSVHRVDEQYF	TGTGCCAGCAAAAGTGTACACCGGGTCGACGAGCAGTACTTC
15	TRBJ2-1	TRBV6-2/TRBV6-3	TRBD2	once	CASSLRLAGGAEQFF	TGTGCCAGCAGTCTTCGACTAGCGGGAGGTGCTGAGCAGTTCTTC
16	TRBJ2-7	TRBV11-2	TRBD2	-	CASSLGPGLGSYEQYF	TGTGCCAGCAGCTTAGGTCCGGGACTAGGGTCCTACGAGCAGTACTTC
18	TRBJ2-5	TRBV2	TRBD2	-	CAIQQTAEGLAGVETQYF	TGTGCCATCCAGCAAACCGCGGAGGGACTAGCGGGAGTGGAGACCCAGTACTTC
19	TRBJ2-2	TRBV7-9	TRBD2	-	CASSKSPAGDGPGTGELFF	TGTGCCAGCAGCAAAAGCCCAGCGGGAGACGGCCCCGGCACCGGGGAGCTGTTTTTT
14	TRBJ1-3	TRBV6-6	-	-	CASSSTGIGNTIYF	TGTGCCAGCAGCTCTACAGGGATCGGAAACACCATATATTTT
13	TRBJ2-1	TRBV18	-	once	CASSPPLSNEQFF	TGTGCCAGCTCACCACCCCTCAGCAATGAGCAGTTCTTC
17	TRBJ2-3	TRBV4-2	TRBD2	-	CASSQDLSGRGSDTQYF	TGTGCCAGCAGCCAAGATCTTAGCGGGAGGGGGTCAGATACGCAGTATTTT
10	TRBJ2-7	TRBV20-1	-	once	CSAVGDEQYF	TGCAGTGCGGTAGGGGATGAGCAGTACTTC
17	TRBJ1-2	TRBV5-5	TRBD1	-	CASSSETGGSFNYGYTF	TGTGCCAGCAGCTCCGAGACAGGGGGTTCTTTTAACTATGGCTACACCTTC
17	TRBJ1-1	TRBV19	TRBD1	-	CASTLGGAGFIGASAFF	TGTGCCAGTACCTTAGGGGGCGCCGGGTTTATTGGGGCTTCAGCTTTCTTT
19	TRBJ1-1	TRBV15	TRBD1	once	CATSRGYRSGTGRDTEAFF	TGTGCCACCAGCAGAGGGTACAGAAGTGGGACAGGGAGGGATACTGAAGCTTTCTTT
17	TRBJ2-6	TRBV9	TRBD1	-	CASSARQGRSGANVLTF	TGTGCCAGCAGCGCAAGACAGGGGCGCTCTGGGGCCAACGTCCTGACTTTC
16	TRBJ1-2	TRBV4-1	-	-	CASSQDGGTTNYGYTF	TGCGCCAGCAGCCAAGATGGGGGGACTACTAACTATGGCTACACCTTC
15	TRBJ2-1	TRBV6-2/TRBV6-3	-	-	CASSYSRGSYNEQFF	TGTGCCAGCAGTTACTCTAGGGGGTCCTACAATGAGCAGTTCTTC
16	TRBJ2-3	TRBV15	-	-	CATSRGGGQRTDTQYF	TGTGCCACCAGCAGAGGAGGTGGACAGAGGACAGATACGCAGTATTTT
14	TRBJ2-2	TRBV27	TRBD2	-	CATKKRENTGELFF	TGTGCCACCAAAAAGCGGGAAAACACCGGGGAGCTGTTTTTT
13	TRBJ2-3	TRBV7-9	-	-	CASSTGQGSTQYF	TGTGCCAGCAGCACGGGCCAGGGGTCTACGCAGTATTTT
13	TRBJ2-7	TRBV5-1	-	-	CASSLDTAYEQYF	TGCGCCAGCAGCTTGGACACAGCCTACGAGCAGTACTTC
15	TRBJ2-1	TRBV5-4	-	-	CASPQLKSGGTEQFF	TGTGCCAGTCCTCAGTTGAAAAGCGGCGGGACTGAGCAGTTCTTC
13	TRBJ2-7	TRBV28	-	-	CASSAGLSYEQYF	TGTGCCAGCAGTGCCGGTCTCTCCTACGAGCAGTACTTC
15	TRBJ2-5	TRBV11-3	TRBD2	-	CASSLGTGREETQYF	TGTGCCAGCAGCTTAGGTACGGGGAGGGAAGAGACCCAGTACTTC
16	TRBJ2-3	TRBV28	TRBD2	-	CASNPLAGKSTDTQYF	TGTGCCAGCAACCCACTAGCGGGAAAGAGCACAGATACGCAGTATTTT
18	TRBJ2-1	TRBV6-2/TRBV6-3	TRBD2	-	CASSSVAGGQSSYNEQFF	TGTGCCAGCAGTTCGGTAGCGGGAGGCCAGAGCTCCTACAATGAGCAGTTCTTC
14	TRBJ1-1	TRBV28	-	-	CASSLFRESTEAFF	TGTGCCAGCAGTTTATTCAGGGAATCCACTGAAGCTTTCTTT
14	TRBJ1-1	TRBV5-6	-	few	CASKYRDTTYEAFF	TGTGCCAGCAAATACCGGGACACTACGTATGAAGCTTTCTTT
13	TRBJ2-1	TRBV18	-	-	CASSPFMGGEQFF	TGTGCCAGCTCACCGTTTATGGGAGGTGAACAGTTCTTC
16	TRBJ2-2	TRBV7-3	TRBD2	-	CASSSQLASNTGELFF	TGTGCCAGCAGCTCCCAACTAGCGTCGAACACCGGGGAGCTGTTTTTT
15	TRBJ2-4	TRBV15	-	-	CATSRRTGAKNIQYF	TGTGCCACCAGCAGACGAACGGGGGCCAAAAACATTCAGTACTTC
16	TRBJ1-5	TRBV6-6	-	-	CASSYVSGVGNQPQHF	TGTGCCAGCAGTTATGTGTCAGGGGTGGGCAATCAGCCCCAGCATTTT
16	TRBJ2-5	TRBV19	TRBD2	-	CASSILAPRGGETQYF	TGTGCCAGTAGTATACTGGCACCTCGGGGGGGAGAGACCCAGTACTTC
14	TRBJ2-5	TRBV18	TRBD2	once	CASSPSGSGETQYF	TGTGCCAGCTCACCCAGCGGGAGTGGTGAGACCCAGTACTTC
20	TRBJ1-2	TRBV10-3	-	-	CAISDHPGRGRATQNYGYTF	TGTGCCATCAGTGATCACCCAGGACGGGGTAGGGCGACGCAAAACTATGGCTACACCTTC
15	TRBJ1-1	TRBV9	TRBD1	-	CASSVDLGGYTEAFF	TGTGCCAGCAGCGTAGACTTAGGGGGCTACACTGAAGCTTTCTTT